The clone carrying this T cell receptor (beta chain) was detected only a few times. The antigen is undetermined. The CDR3 covers 13 residues. Germline V lookup: CDR1 KGHSH, CDR2 LQKENI. V was trimmed by 3 bases and J by 8 bases, leaving 11 bases between them. The data belong to a study of T-cell memory formation after mild COVID-19. General study results and limits: Prior to infection, memory already included some responding clones, suggesting cross-reactive memory joined. A second wave of clones peaked on day 37, and their SARS-CoV-2 specificity went unconfirmed. Day 15 to 85 contracting clones showed balanced CD4/CD8; day 15 to 37 expanders favored CD4+.

TCRdb processed the 5' RACE reads anew with MiXCR; each CDR3 protein has one entry. The sample holds about 390,000 distinct CDR3 sequences; 15% to 20% are singletons and the top ten take 20% to 25%. Specimen: PBMCs or a T cell subset sorted from them (not recorded which). The receptor comes from a man aged 18 to 29 who had mild COVID-19 (a few samples of this study predate the infection). Cell type and time point are not known. The V gene is TRBV18, the J gene TRBJ1-5; D perhaps matches TRBD1 (6 bases). CDR3 nucleotide sequence: TGTGCCAGCTCACCTGGGGGGCCAGAGCCCCAGCATTTT. It yields the protein CASSPGGPEPQHF.